The sequence of this TCR beta chain was determined in a study of OX40 agonist ivuxolimab in advanced cancers. The wider study: Averaging approximately 60 years in age, with a range of roughly 20 to 79, the cohort was 82.7% male.

Assay: immunoSEQ multiplex PCR; the TCRdb copy retains only in-frame clones and omits some. The data contain 13,000 to 15,000 clones, 70% to 75% of them singletons. Patients who had autoimmune disease history or got systemic immunosuppression were left out. The germline CDR1 and CDR2 sequences are LNHDA and SQIVND (reference sequence). The CDR3 consists of 11 residues. Trimming cost V 9 bases and J 5 bases, with 10 bases left between them. V gene TRBV19 combines with J gene TRBJ1-1; no clear D. The sample in question was CD4+ or CD8+ T cells sorted from blood, obtained in a trial of the OX40 agonist ivuxolimab. The TCR originated in an adult with an advanced solid tumor such as melanoma, head and neck, liver or kidney cancer. CDR3 protein: CASKRATEAFF. CDR3 sequence (DNA): TGTGCCAGCAAAAGGGCGACTGAAGCTTTCTTT. The complete variable domain, with remaining parts taken from reference TRBV19 and TRBJ1-1, reads DGGITQSPKYLFRKEGQNVTLSCEQNLNHDAMYWYRQDPGQGLRLIYYSQIVNDFQKGDIAEGYSVSREKKESFPLTVTSAQKNPTAFYLCASKRATEAFFGQGTRLTVV.